The 12 T cell receptor beta chains listed next were all sequenced from one sample in a study of kidney transplant recipient with SARS-CoV-2 infection. MiXCR, run by TCRdb on the reads, gives a single entry per CDR3 protein. In the table there are 200,000 to 250,000 distinct CDR3 sequences, less than 35% of which are singletons. The input for sequencing was a blood sample, taken at baseline and on roughly day 110 from a kidney transplant recipient. The receptors shown here come from a young adult male patient who had COVID-19 and was a kidney transplant recipient. These T cells may partly come from the graft donor.

In this sample, this clonotype turned up a few times. The junction differs from germline at one of its ends, possibly a read error. This CDR3 reads CAGSEGANTEAFF. Here the CDR3 DNA reads TGTGCCGGCAGTGAAGGGGCGAACACTGAAGCTTTCTTT. The chain is built from TRBV2 and TRBJ1-1; D perhaps matches TRBD1 (5 bases). Germline V gene data show CDR1 as SNHLY and CDR2 as FYNNEI. The CDR3 totals 13 residues.

About this clonotype itself: With a much larger clone just one base away, this may be a read error. CDR3 nucleotides: TGTGCCAGCAGCTTCCTAGCCTACGAGCAGTACTTC. This codes for CASSFLAYEQYF. The rearrangement uses TRBV7-2 and TRBJ2-7, with D unresolved. The germline CDR1 and CDR2 sequences are SGHTA and FQGNSA. There are 12 residues in the CDR3. Trimming shortened V by 3 bases and J by 2 bases, and 5 bases separated the two germline ends.

This clonotype was recorded at least ten times. The rearrangement links TRBV15 to TRBJ2-2, with a possible D match to TRBD1 (6 bases). The CDR3 length is 21 residues. Between the trimmed V and J ends, which lost 0 bases and 0 bases, there was a span of 23 bases. Germline loops: CDR1 LNHNV, CDR2 YYDKDF (reference sequence). This CDR3 is CATSRDGLRDTIHSNTGELFF. CDR3 sequence (DNA): TGTGCCACCAGCAGAGACGGGCTCCGGGACACCATACACTCGAACACCGGGGAGCTGTTTTTT.

Details on this clonotype: A read error is possible here, since a much larger clone lies one base away. The J gene is TRBJ2-7, the V gene TRBV19; D gene ambiguous. CDR1 is LNHDA and CDR2 is SQIVND in the germline V gene (reference sequence). CDR3 size: 12 residues. CDR3 in DNA: TGTGCCCGTAGTAGGGCAGGAGACGAGCAGTACTTC. It specifies CARSRAGDEQYF. The full variable domain, completed using reference TRBV19 and TRBJ2-7, is DGGITQSPKYLFRKEGQNVTLSCEQNLNHDAMYWYRQDPGQGLRLIYYSQIVNDFQKGDIAEGYSVSREKKESFPLTVTSAQKNPTAFYLCARSRAGDEQYFGPGTRLTVT.

This clonotype was picked up many times. This rearrangement joins TRBV29-1 to TRBJ1-1; maybe TRBD1 (6 bases). The V gene lost 5 bases and the J gene lost 8 bases, with 15 bases spanning the gap. The CDR3 sequence is 12 residues long. From germline, CDR1 is SQVTM and CDR2 ANQGSEA. The CDR3 nucleotides are TGCAGCGTTACCCCCGGGGGGCGGGAAGCTTTCTTT. Protein: CSVTPGGREAFF.

As regards this clonotype: This may be a read error: a much more frequent sequence differs by one nucleotide. The V and J genes are TRBV5-5 and TRBJ2-2; D may be TRBD2 (6 bases). CDR1 is SGHKS, CDR2 YYEKEE, per germline (reference sequence). The CDR3 covers 18 residues. The CDR3 DNA reads as TGTGCCAGCAGCACCCTACGATTCCCTGAACCACTCACCGGGGGGCTGTTTTTT. Its protein product is CASSTLRFPEPLTGGLFF. Full variable domain (missing parts from reference TRBV5-5 and TRBJ2-2): DAGVTQSPTHLIKTRGQQVTLRCSPISGHKSVSWYQQVLGQGPQFIFQYYEKEERGRGNFPDRFSARQFPNYSSELNVNALLLGDSALYLCASSTLRFPEPLTGGLFFGEGSRLTVL.

This clonotype appeared many times. The V and J genes are TRBV11-2 and TRBJ2-7; 9 bases are a match to TRBD2. This CDR3 is built from 15 residues. The V gene's germline CDR1 is SGHAT and CDR2 FQNNGV. V shed 4 bases and J 0 bases; nucleotides not matched to a gene: 4. CDR3 nucleotides: TGTGCCAGCAGCTCCCTAGCGGGAAGCTCCTACGAGCAGTACTTC. Amino acids: CASSSLAGSSYEQYF.

On this clonotype: This probably arose from a read error, given a far larger clone one base away. V usage is TRBV6-5 and J usage is TRBJ2-5; D may be TRBD2 (6 bases). The DNA end favors TRBJ2-7, so the J call may be wrong. CDR1 is MNHEY and CDR2 is SVGAGI in the germline V gene. This CDR3 region has 15 residues. CDR3 loop: CASSYGLASSYEQYF. CDR3 bases: TGTGCCAGCAGTTACGGCCTAGCGAGTTCCTACGAGCAGTACTTC.

Regarding this clonotype: This clone may be a read error of a much larger clone one base away. The rearrangement uses TRBV3-1 and TRBJ2-2, with D tentatively TRBD2 (6 bases). The CDR3 is 17 amino acids. Germline lookup yields CDR1 LGHDT and CDR2 YNNKEL (reference sequence). CDR3 loop: CASSQVSSGRGTGGLFF. DNA of the CDR3: TGTGCCAGCAGCCAAGTGAGCAGCGGCCGAGGCACCGGGGGGCTGTTTTTT.

As regards this clonotype: A read error may be the cause here, since a much bigger clone is one base away. The chain links TRBV28 to TRBJ2-4; D perhaps matches TRBD2 (5 bases). CDR3 size: 12 residues. Germline-derived CDR1 and CDR2 are MDHEN and SYDVKM. The CDR3 protein is CASSLRVDEQLF. CDR3 nucleotides: TGTGCCAGCAGTTTGCGGGTTGATGAGCAGCTCTTC.

This clonotype was detected a few times. A much larger clone sits a single nucleotide away, making a read error possible. The rearrangement uses TRBV2 and TRBJ2-7; no definite D call. From germline, CDR1 is SNHLY and CDR2 FYNNEI. V was pared by 4 bases and J by 3 bases, with 4 bases between. The CDR3 consists of 11 residues. The CDR3 sequence: CASSGLYEQYF. The CDR3 region has the DNA TGTGCCAGCAGTGGCCTCTACGAGCAGTACTTC.

CDR3: CASSQDWTRWYTQYF. CDR3 DNA sequence: TGCGCCAGCAGCCAAGACTGGACTCGGTGGTATACGCAGTATTTT. V is TRBV4-3 and J is TRBJ2-3, with a weak D call TRBD2 (5 bases). The CDR3 consists of 15 residues. V lost 0 bases, J lost 7 bases, and 14 bases lay in between. Germline V gives CDR1 LGHNA, CDR2 YSLEER.